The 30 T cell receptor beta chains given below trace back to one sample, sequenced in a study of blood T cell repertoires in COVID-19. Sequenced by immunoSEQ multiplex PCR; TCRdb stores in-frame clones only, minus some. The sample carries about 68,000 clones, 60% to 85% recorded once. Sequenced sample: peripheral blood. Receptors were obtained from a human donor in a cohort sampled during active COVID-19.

This chain's CDR3 is CSVGQESQPQHF. The CDR3 DNA sequence: TGCAGCGTTGGGCAGGAAAGTCAGCCCCAGCATTTT. The V call is TRBV29-1, the J call TRBJ1-5; D unresolved. Trimming removed 4 bases at V and 6 bases at J, with 10 bases between. CDR1 is SQVTM and CDR2 is ANQGSEA in the germline V gene. The CDR3 extends over 12 amino acids.

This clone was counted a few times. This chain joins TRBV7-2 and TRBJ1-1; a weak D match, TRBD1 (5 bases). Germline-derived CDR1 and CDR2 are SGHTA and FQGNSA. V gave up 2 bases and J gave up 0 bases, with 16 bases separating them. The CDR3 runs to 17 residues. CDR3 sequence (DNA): TGTGCCAGCAGCTTACCTGCGGGAGCGGGGGTGAACACTGAAGCTTTCTTT. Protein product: CASSLPAGAGVNTEAFF.

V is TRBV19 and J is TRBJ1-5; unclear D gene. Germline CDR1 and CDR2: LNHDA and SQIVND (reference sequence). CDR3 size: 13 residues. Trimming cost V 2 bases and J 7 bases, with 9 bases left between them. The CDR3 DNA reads TGTGCCAGTAGTATACAGGTATCGCAGCCCCAGCATTTT. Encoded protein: CASSIQVSQPQHF.

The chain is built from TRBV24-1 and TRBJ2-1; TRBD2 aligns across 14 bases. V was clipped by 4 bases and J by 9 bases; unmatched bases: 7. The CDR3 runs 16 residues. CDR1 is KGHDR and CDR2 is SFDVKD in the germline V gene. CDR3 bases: TGTGCCACCAGTGAAGAGACTAGCGGGGGGGCCTCTGAGCAGTTCTTC. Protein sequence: CATSEETSGGASEQFF.

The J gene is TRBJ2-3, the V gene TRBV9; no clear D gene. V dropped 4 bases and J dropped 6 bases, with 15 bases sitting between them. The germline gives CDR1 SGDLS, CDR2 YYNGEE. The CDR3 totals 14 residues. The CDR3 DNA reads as TGTGCCAGCAGCTCCTTCGACAAGGCGGATACGCAGTATTTT. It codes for CASSSFDKADTQYF.

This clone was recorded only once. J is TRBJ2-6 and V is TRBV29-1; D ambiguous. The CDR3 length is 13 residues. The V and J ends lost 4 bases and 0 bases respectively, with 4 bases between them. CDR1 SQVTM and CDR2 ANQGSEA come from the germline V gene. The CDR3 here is CSVASSGANVLTF. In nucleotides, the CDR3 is TGCAGCGTTGCTAGCTCTGGGGCCAACGTCCTGACTTTC.

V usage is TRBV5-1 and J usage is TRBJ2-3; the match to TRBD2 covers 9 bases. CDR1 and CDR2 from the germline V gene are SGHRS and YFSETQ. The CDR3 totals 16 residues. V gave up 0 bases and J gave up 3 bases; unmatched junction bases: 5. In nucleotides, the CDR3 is TGCGCCAGCAGCTTGGGGGCGGGGGGGCCGACAGATACGCAGTATTTT. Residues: CASSLGAGGPTDTQYF.

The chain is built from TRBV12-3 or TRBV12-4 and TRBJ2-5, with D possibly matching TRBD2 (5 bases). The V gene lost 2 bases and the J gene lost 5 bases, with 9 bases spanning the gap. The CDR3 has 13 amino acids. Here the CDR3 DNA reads TGTGCCAGCAGTTTAAACACGGGGGAGACCCAGTACTTC. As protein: CASSLNTGETQYF.

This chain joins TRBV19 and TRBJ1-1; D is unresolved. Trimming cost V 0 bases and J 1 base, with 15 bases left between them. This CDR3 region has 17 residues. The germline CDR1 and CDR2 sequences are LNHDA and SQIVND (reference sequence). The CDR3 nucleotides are TGTGCCAGTAGTATAGATCTCACCGCGGTCACGAACACTGAAGCTTTCTTT. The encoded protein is CASSIDLTAVTNTEAFF. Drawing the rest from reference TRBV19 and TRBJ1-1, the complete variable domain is DGGITQSPKYLFRKEGQNVTLSCEQNLNHDAMYWYRQDPGQGLRLIYYSQIVNDFQKGDIAEGYSVSREKKESFPLTVTSAQKNPTAFYLCASSIDLTAVTNTEAFFGQGTRLTVV.

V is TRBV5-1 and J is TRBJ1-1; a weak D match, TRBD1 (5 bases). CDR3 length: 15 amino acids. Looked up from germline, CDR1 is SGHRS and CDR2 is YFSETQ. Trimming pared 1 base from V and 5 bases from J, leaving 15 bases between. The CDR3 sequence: CASSLSSGPGTEAFF. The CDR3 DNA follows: TGCGCCAGCAGCTTGAGTTCAGGGCCGGGTACTGAAGCTTTCTTT.

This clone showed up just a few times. CDR3 nucleotides: TGCGCCAGCAGCCCCCAGACAGGGGGCGACCCCTATGGCTACACCTTC. Protein: CASSPQTGGDPYGYTF. The chain employs TRBV5-1 and TRBJ1-2, with 10 bases fitting TRBD1. V lost 4 bases to trimming and J lost 4 bases; unmatched junction nucleotides: 10. Germline values: CDR1 SGHRS, CDR2 YFSETQ. This CDR3 spans 16 amino acids.

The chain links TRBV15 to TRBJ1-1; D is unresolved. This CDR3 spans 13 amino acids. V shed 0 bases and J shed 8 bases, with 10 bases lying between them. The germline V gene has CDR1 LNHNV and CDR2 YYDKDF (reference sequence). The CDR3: CATSRDLGREAFF. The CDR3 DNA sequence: TGTGCCACCAGCAGAGATCTGGGCAGGGAAGCTTTCTTT.

CDR3 DNA: TGTGCCAGCAGCCTGGGACAGGGAGGAGGCTACACCTTC. This translates into CASSLGQGGGYTF. The chain has TRBV5-4 and TRBJ1-2; 9 positions match TRBD1. This CDR3 spans 13 amino acids. The V gene's germline CDR1 is SGHNT and CDR2 YYREEE (reference sequence). Trimming at V came to 4 bases and at J to 8 bases, leaving 6 bases not matched to a gene. The full variable domain, with the rest looked up from reference TRBV5-4 and TRBJ1-2, is ETGVTQSPTHLIKTRGQQVTLRCSSQSGHNTVSWYQQALGQGPQFIFQYYREEENGRGNFPPRFSGLQFPNYSSELNVNALELDDSALYLCASSLGQGGGYTFGSGTRLTVV.

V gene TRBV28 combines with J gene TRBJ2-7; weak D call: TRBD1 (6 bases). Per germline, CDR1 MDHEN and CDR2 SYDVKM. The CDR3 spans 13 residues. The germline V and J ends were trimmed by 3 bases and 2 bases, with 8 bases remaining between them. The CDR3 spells CASSFSGAYEQYF. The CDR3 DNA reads TGTGCCAGCAGTTTCTCAGGGGCCTACGAGCAGTACTTC.

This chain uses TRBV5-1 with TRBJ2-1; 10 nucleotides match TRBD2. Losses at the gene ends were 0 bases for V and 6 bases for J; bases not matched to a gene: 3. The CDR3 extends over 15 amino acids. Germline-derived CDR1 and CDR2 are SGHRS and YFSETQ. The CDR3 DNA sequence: TGCGCCAGCAGCTTGGAGGGACTAGCGAGCAATGAGCAGTTCTTC. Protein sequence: CASSLEGLASNEQFF.

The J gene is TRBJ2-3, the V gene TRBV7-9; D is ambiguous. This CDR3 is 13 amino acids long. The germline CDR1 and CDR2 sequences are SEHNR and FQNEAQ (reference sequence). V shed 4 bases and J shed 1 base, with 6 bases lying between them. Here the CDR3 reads CASSYLGTDTQYF. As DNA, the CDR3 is TGTGCCAGCAGCTACCTAGGCACAGATACGCAGTATTTT.

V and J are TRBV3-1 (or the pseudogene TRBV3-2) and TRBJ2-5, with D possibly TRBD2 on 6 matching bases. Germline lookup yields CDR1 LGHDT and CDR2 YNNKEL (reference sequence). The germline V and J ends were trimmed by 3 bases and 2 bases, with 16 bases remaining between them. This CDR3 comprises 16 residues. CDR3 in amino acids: CASSQIQGAGQETQYF. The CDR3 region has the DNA TGTGCCAGCAGCCAGATCCAGGGCGCGGGGCAAGAGACCCAGTACTTC.

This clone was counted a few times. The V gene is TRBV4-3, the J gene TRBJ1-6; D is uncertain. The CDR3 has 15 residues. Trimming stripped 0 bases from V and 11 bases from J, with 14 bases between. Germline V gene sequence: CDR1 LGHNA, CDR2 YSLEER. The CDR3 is CASSQDSGKRAPLHF. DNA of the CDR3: TGCGCCAGCAGCCAAGATTCGGGGAAGAGGGCACCCCTCCACTTT.

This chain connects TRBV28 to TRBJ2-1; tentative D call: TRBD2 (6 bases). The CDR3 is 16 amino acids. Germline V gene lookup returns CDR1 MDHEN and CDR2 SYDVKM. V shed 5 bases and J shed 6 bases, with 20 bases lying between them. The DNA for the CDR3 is TGTGCCAGCAGTCCCCCCACTAGGGAGGTCTCCAATGAGCAGTTCTTC. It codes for CASSPPTREVSNEQFF.

The chain's CDR3 is CASSPSAGGNYGYTF. Written as DNA, the CDR3 is TGTGCCAGCAGTCCAAGCGCCGGGGGTAACTATGGCTACACCTTC. The J gene is TRBJ1-2, the V gene TRBV6-2 or TRBV6-3, with a weak D call TRBD1 (5 bases). This CDR3 spans 15 amino acids. Germline V CDR1 and CDR2: MNHEY, SVGEGT. Trimming pared 5 bases from V and 1 base from J, leaving 14 bases between.

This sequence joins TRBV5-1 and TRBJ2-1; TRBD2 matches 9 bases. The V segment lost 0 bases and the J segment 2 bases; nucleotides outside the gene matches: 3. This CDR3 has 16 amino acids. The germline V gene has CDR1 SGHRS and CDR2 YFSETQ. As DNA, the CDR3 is TGCGCCAGCAGCTTGGTAGGCGGGGGGGCCTACAATGAGCAGTTCTTC. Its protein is CASSLVGGGAYNEQFF. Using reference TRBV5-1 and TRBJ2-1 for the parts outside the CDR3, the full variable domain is KAGVTQTPRYLIKTRGQQVTLSCSPISGHRSVSWYQQTPGQGLQFLFEYFSETQRNKGNFPGRFSGRQFSNSRSEMNVSTLELGDSALYLCASSLVGGGAYNEQFFGPGTRLTVL.

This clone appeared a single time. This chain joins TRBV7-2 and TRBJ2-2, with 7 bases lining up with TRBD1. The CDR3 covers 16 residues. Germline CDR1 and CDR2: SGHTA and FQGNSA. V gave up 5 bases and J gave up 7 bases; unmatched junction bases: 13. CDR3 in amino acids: CASSTGQAGYDGELFF. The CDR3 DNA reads TGTGCCAGCAGCACTGGACAGGCCGGGTACGACGGGGAGCTGTTTTTT. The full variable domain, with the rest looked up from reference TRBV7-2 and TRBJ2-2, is GAGVSQSPSNKVTEKGKDVELRCDPISGHTALYWYRQSLGQGLEFLIYFQGNSAPDKSGLPSDRFSAERTGGSVSTLTIQRTQQEDSAVYLCASSTGQAGYDGELFFGEGSRLTVL.

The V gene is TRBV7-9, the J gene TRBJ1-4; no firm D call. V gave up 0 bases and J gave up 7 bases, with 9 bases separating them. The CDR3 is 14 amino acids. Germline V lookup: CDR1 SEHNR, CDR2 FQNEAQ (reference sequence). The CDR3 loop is CASSLASGGEKLFF. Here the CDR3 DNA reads TGTGCCAGCAGCTTAGCCTCCGGTGGTGAAAAACTGTTTTTT.

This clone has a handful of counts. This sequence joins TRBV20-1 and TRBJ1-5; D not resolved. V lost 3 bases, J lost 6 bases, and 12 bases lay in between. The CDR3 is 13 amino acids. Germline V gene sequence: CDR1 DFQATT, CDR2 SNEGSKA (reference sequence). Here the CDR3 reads CSASIREGQPQHF. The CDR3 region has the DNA TGCAGTGCTAGTATCCGGGAGGGTCAGCCCCAGCATTTT.

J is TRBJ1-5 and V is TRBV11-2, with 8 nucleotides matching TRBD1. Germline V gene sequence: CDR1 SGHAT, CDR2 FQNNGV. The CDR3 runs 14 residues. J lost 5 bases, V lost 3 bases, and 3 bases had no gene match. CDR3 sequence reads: CASSFDRGYQPQHF. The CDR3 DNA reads TGTGCCAGCAGCTTTGACAGGGGTTATCAGCCCCAGCATTTT.

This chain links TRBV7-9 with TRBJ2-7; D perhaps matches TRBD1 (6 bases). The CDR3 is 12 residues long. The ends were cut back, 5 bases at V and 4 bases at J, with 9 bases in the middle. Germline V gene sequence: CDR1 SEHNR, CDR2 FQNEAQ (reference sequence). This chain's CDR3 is CASSITGYEQYF. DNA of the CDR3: TGTGCCAGCAGCATAACAGGGTACGAGCAGTACTTC.

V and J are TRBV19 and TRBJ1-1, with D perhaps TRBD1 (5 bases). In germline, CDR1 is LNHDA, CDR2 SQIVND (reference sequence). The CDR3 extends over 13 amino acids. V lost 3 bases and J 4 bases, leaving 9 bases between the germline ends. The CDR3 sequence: CASSMTVSTEAFF. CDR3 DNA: TGTGCCAGTAGTATGACAGTGAGCACTGAAGCTTTCTTT.

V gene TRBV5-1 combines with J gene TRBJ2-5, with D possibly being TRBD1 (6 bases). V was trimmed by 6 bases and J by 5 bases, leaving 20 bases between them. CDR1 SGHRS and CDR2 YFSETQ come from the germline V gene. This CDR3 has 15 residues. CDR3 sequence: CASNLQGIRGETQYF. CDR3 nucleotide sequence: TGCGCCAGCAACTTACAGGGTATTCGGGGTGAGACCCAGTACTTC.

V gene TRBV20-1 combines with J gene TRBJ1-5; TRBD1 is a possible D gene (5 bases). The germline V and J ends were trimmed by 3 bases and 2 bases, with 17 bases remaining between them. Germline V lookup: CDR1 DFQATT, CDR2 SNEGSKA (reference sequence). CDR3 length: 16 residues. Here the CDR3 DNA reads TGCAGTGCTAGTAGAACCGGGGCGGGGGGCAATCAGCCCCAGCATTTT. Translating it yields CSASRTGAGGNQPQHF.

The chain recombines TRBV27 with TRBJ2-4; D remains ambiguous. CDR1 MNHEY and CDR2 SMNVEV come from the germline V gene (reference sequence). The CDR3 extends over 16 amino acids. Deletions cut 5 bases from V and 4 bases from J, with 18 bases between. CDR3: CASSTTGGLTKNIQYF. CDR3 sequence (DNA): TGTGCCAGCAGTACCACCGGCGGCCTTACAAAAAACATTCAGTACTTC.